These 16 T cell receptor beta chains share one sample of origin, sequenced in a study of blood T cell repertoires in COVID-19. Sequencing was performed with immunoSEQ multiplex PCR; in TCRdb, only in-frame clones are kept and a portion is missing. The sample has 80,000 or so clones, roughly 81% seen once; the top ten hold over 9.5%. Sequencing was done on a sample of peripheral blood. Every receptor here comes from a man in his sixties with COVID-19, enrolled during active disease.

The V and J genes are TRBV28 and TRBJ1-3; tentatively, D is TRBD1 (5 bases). V lost 9 bases to trimming and J lost 0 bases, with 12 bases between them. This CDR3 is 14 amino acids long. The germline CDR1 and CDR2 sequences are MDHEN and SYDVKM. CDR3 region: CASGGDLSGNTIYF. The CDR3, as DNA: TGTGCCAGTGGAGGGGATCTCTCTGGAAACACCATATATTTT.

The rearrangement links TRBV7-9 to TRBJ2-7; D is perhaps TRBD1 (5 bases). CDR1 and CDR2 (germline): SEHNR, FQNEAQ (reference sequence). Trimming cost V 1 base and J 3 bases, with 19 bases left between them. This CDR3 has 17 residues. The CDR3 loop reads CASSLGVGAGWVYEQYF. The CDR3, as DNA: TGTGCCAGCAGCTTAGGTGTTGGGGCAGGGTGGGTCTACGAGCAGTACTTC.

In this sample, this clone turned up a few times. This sequence joins TRBV30 and TRBJ1-1, with D unclear. The V end lost 0 bases, the J end lost 4 bases, and 12 bases lay between the germline ends. Germline-derived CDR1 and CDR2 are GTSNPN and SVGIG (reference sequence). This CDR3 region has 14 residues. DNA for the CDR3: TGTGCCTGGAGTGTATCTACCTGGAGCACTGAAGCTTTCTTT. Its translation: CAWSVSTWSTEAFF.

V usage is TRBV5-6 and J usage is TRBJ2-4; 9 positions match TRBD1. The CDR3 length is 16 residues. V shed 4 bases and J 3 bases; nucleotides not matched to a gene: 8. Germline CDR1 is SGHDT and CDR2 is YYEEEE. The CDR3 nucleotides are TGTGCCAGCAGCCGAACAGGGGGCGCCGACAAAAACATTCAGTACTTC. Residues: CASSRTGGADKNIQYF.

This clone appeared once. The J gene is TRBJ1-1, the V gene TRBV6-2 or TRBV6-3, with D hard to call. CDR1 MNHEY and CDR2 SVGEGT come from the germline V gene. Trimming removed 6 bases at V and 3 bases at J, with 14 bases between. There are 14 residues in the CDR3. This CDR3 is CASSVTTTDTEAFF. For the CDR3, the DNA is TGTGCCAGCAGCGTCACAACAACCGACACTGAAGCTTTCTTT.

V and J are TRBV12-5 and TRBJ2-7, with 9 bases matching TRBD1. Trimming at V came to 4 bases and at J to 5 bases, leaving 15 bases not matched to a gene. Germline values: CDR1 LGHNT, CDR2 FRNRAP. The length of the CDR3 is 17 residues. In DNA, the CDR3 is TGTGCTAGTGGTTGGGGTACCGGGGACAGGGCATCCCACGAGCAGTACTTC. As protein: CASGWGTGDRASHEQYF.

The gene calls are TRBV9 and TRBJ1-5; a weak D match, TRBD1 (5 bases). CDR1 and CDR2 from the germline V gene are SGDLS and YYNGEE. This CDR3 region has 15 residues. Trimming removed 2 bases from V and 5 bases from J, with 14 bases in between. The CDR3 coding sequence is TGTGCCAGCAGCGTTGACAGTCGCCGGGATCAGCCCCAGCATTTT. Its translation is CASSVDSRRDQPQHF.

The chain joins TRBV5-4 to TRBJ2-1; 10 bases fit TRBD2. J gave up 0 bases and V 1 base, and 1 base lay outside the gene matches. The CDR3 covers 16 residues. Germline V gives CDR1 SGHNT, CDR2 YYREEE (reference sequence). CDR3 protein: CASSLSSGGSYNEQFF. The CDR3 bases are TGTGCCAGCAGCTTGTCTAGCGGGGGCTCCTACAATGAGCAGTTCTTC.

The chain links TRBV5-4 to TRBJ2-2; 8 positions agree with TRBD1. Germline V lookup: CDR1 SGHNT, CDR2 YYREEE (reference sequence). Trimming at V came to 2 bases and at J to 8 bases, leaving 5 bases not matched to a gene. This CDR3 contains 14 residues. CDR3 sequence (DNA): TGTGCCAGCAGCTTAAAGGACAGGGTTGGGGAGCTGTTTTTT. Translation gives CASSLKDRVGELFF.

This clone has just one count. V and J are TRBV28 and TRBJ1-4, with D unclear. The CDR3 is made up of 15 amino acids. Trimming left V 5 bases short and J 0 bases short, with 10 bases between. Looked up from germline, CDR1 is MDHEN and CDR2 is SYDVKM. CDR3 bases: TGTGCCAGCAGTCCCCCCTCCGCAACTAATGAAAAACTGTTTTTT. This sequence encodes CASSPPSATNEKLFF. Full variable domain (rest looked up from reference TRBV28 and TRBJ1-4): DVKVTQSSRYLVKRTGEKVFLECVQDMDHENMFWYRQDPGLGLRLIYFSYDVKMKEKGDIPEGYSVSREKKERFSLILESASTNQTSMYLCASSPPSATNEKLFFGSGTQLSVL.

Turning to this clone: At the DNA level, this CDR3 is encoded by other sequences in the same sample as well. This chain links TRBV19 with TRBJ2-3; no clear D gene. This CDR3 comprises 14 residues. Trimming stripped 0 bases from V and 4 bases from J, with 8 bases between. Germline CDR1 is LNHDA and CDR2 is SQIVND (reference sequence). The CDR3 DNA follows: TGTGCCAGTAGTATAGACAGTGGAGCAGATACGCAGTATTTT. This translates into CASSIDSGADTQYF.

This clone was seen a handful of times. The CDR3 DNA reads as TGTGCCAGCAGTGAATTGGCGGGAGTTACCGGGGAGCTGTTTTTT. The encoded protein is CASSELAGVTGELFF. The chain has TRBV2 and TRBJ2-2; TRBD2 matches 7 bases. The CDR3 runs to 15 residues. CDR1 and CDR2 (germline): SNHLY, FYNNEI. The V segment lost 2 bases and the J segment 5 bases; nucleotides outside the gene matches: 5. The full variable domain, completed using reference TRBV2 and TRBJ2-2, is EPEVTQTPSHQVTQMGQEVILRCVPISNHLYFYWYRQILGQKVEFLVSFYNNEISEKSEIFDDQFSVERPDGSNFTLKIRSTKLEDSAMYFCASSELAGVTGELFFGEGSRLTVL.

This clone was seen only once. CDR3 DNA: TGTGCCAGTAGCGACGCCATGGGTGCGGGGGGCCATGAGCAGTTCTTC. Residues: CASSDAMGAGGHEQFF. The V and J genes are TRBV19 and TRBJ2-1; 8 bases line up with TRBD2. Per the germline V gene, CDR1 is LNHDA and CDR2 is SQIVND (reference sequence). V shed 6 bases, J shed 8 bases, and the junction held 15 bases outside the gene matches. This CDR3 spans 16 amino acids. The whole variable domain, remainder taken from reference TRBV19 and TRBJ2-1, is DGGITQSPKYLFRKEGQNVTLSCEQNLNHDAMYWYRQDPGQGLRLIYYSQIVNDFQKGDIAEGYSVSREKKESFPLTVTSAQKNPTAFYLCASSDAMGAGGHEQFFGPGTRLTVL.

As DNA, the CDR3 is TGCGCCAGCAGCCCCCTGTCTAAGGGGACTGAAGCTTTCTTT. It encodes CASSPLSKGTEAFF. The chain has TRBV5-1 and TRBJ1-1; D might be TRBD1 (5 bases). V lost 4 bases and J lost 5, with 15 bases in between. Per germline, CDR1 SGHRS and CDR2 YFSETQ. This CDR3 comprises 14 residues.

The sample holds a few counts of this clone. This chain uses TRBV19 with TRBJ1-5; TRBD1 agrees at 8 bases. The V and J ends lost 8 bases and 6 bases, in that order; junction bases with no gene match: 21. The CDR3 contains 18 residues. Looked up from germline, CDR1 is LNHDA and CDR2 is SQIVND (reference sequence). The CDR3 protein is CASAPSPPGQENFQPQHF. The CDR3, as DNA: TGTGCCAGTGCCCCTAGCCCCCCGGGACAGGAAAATTTTCAGCCCCAGCATTTT.

The chain recombines TRBV5-1 with TRBJ2-3; perhaps TRBD2 as D (7 bases). V lost 4 bases and J lost 2, with 14 bases in between. Germline CDR1 SGHRS, CDR2 YFSETQ. The CDR3 is 15 amino acids. This CDR3 reads CASSLGGALTDTQYF. CDR3 DNA: TGCGCCAGCAGCCTAGGGGGGGCCCTCACAGATACGCAGTATTTT.